These 23 T cell receptor beta chains share one sample of origin, sequenced in a study of radiation and T cells in renal cell carcinoma. The assay was immunoSEQ multiplex PCR, and TCRdb's table has in-frame clones only and misses some. Of fewer than 85,000 clones detected, 80% to 90% appear once; the ten largest clones hold 5% to 7.5%. Time point noted: blood 4 weeks post-SBRT, at nephrectomy. The treatment is: 15 Gy SBRT to primary tumor, nephrectomy 4 weeks later. Sequences were derived from blood, sampled from a patient whose treatment included radiotherapy and nephrectomy. The receptors here all came from a woman between 65 and 79 years old with renal cell carcinoma.

The chain employs TRBV2 and TRBJ2-2; the D gene is possibly TRBD1 (6 bases). Trimming removed 4 bases at V and 4 bases at J, with 10 bases between. The CDR3 contains 14 residues. Germline CDR1 and CDR2: SNHLY and FYNNEI. CDR3 region: CASSGQVPTGELFF. The CDR3 DNA sequence: TGTGCCAGCAGTGGACAGGTCCCCACCGGGGAGCTGTTTTTT.

The V and J genes are TRBV4-3 and TRBJ2-5; perhaps TRBD1 as D (6 bases). V was trimmed by 4 bases and J by 1 base, leaving 10 bases between them. Germline V lookup: CDR1 LGHNA, CDR2 YSLEER. The CDR3 runs 14 residues. The CDR3 loop is CASSPGALQETQYF. As DNA, the CDR3 is TGCGCCAGCAGCCCAGGGGCCCTCCAAGAGACCCAGTACTTC.

This chain joins TRBV19 and TRBJ2-5; 8 bases agree with TRBD1. The V and J ends lost 3 bases and 11 bases, in that order; junction bases with no gene match: 11. From germline, CDR1 is LNHDA and CDR2 SQIVND (reference sequence). This CDR3 has 14 amino acids. The CDR3 DNA is TGTGCCAGTAGTATCCCGGGACAGGCATCTAGGCAGTACTTC. It is translated as CASSIPGQASRQYF.

The V call is TRBV19, the J call TRBJ1-3, with D possibly matching TRBD1 (6 bases). From germline, CDR1 is LNHDA and CDR2 SQIVND (reference sequence). V was clipped by 5 bases and J by 4 bases, with 12 bases between them. The CDR3 sequence is 14 residues long. The CDR3 is CASSGQTPGNTIYF. The CDR3 DNA reads as TGTGCCAGTAGTGGACAGACACCAGGAAACACCATATATTTT.

The chain employs TRBV15 and TRBJ2-5, with D tentatively TRBD2 (6 bases). V lost 8 bases to trimming and J lost 4 bases, with 11 bases between them. Germline V gives CDR1 LNHNV, CDR2 YYDKDF (reference sequence). The CDR3 covers 12 residues. As DNA, the CDR3 is TGTGCCACCGGGGACTGGGCAGAGACCCAGTACTTC. It codes for CATGDWAETQYF.

The chain employs TRBV11-3 and TRBJ1-2; 9 nucleotides agree with TRBD1. The CDR3 covers 15 residues. The junction had 11 bases not matched to a gene; V was cut back by 5 bases and J by 7 bases. Looked up from germline, CDR1 is SGHNT and CDR2 is YENEEA. The CDR3 loop reads CASSHVPGQGGGYTF. CDR3 bases: TGTGCCAGCAGCCACGTACCGGGACAGGGAGGTGGCTACACCTTC. The variable domain in full, with the rest retrieved from reference TRBV11-3 and TRBJ1-2, is EAGVVQSPRYKIIEKKQPVAFWCNPISGHNTLYWYLQNLGQGPELLIRYENEEAVDDSQLPKDRFSAERLKGVDSTLKIQPAELGDSAVYLCASSHVPGQGGGYTFGSGTRLTVV.

This clone was seen once. This chain uses TRBV6-1 with TRBJ2-7; D is ambiguous. Germline V gene data show CDR1 as MNHNS and CDR2 as SASEGT. The CDR3 has 11 residues. V dropped 3 bases and J dropped 8 bases, with 8 bases sitting between them. The CDR3 reads CASSDAPKQYF. CDR3 DNA sequence: TGTGCCAGCAGTGATGCCCCCAAGCAGTACTTC.

The rearrangement joins TRBV28 to TRBJ1-5; maybe TRBD1 (5 bases). The germline V and J ends were trimmed by 8 bases and 0 bases, with 14 bases remaining between them. The CDR3 covers 15 residues. Germline V lookup: CDR1 MDHEN, CDR2 SYDVKM. The CDR3 is CASRTWGDSNQPQHF. The CDR3 coding sequence is TGTGCCAGCCGAACCTGGGGGGATAGCAATCAGCCCCAGCATTTT.

The chain has TRBV5-1 and TRBJ2-1; TRBD1 matches 9 bases. Trimming removed 4 bases from V and 7 bases from J; junction bases left unmatched: 12. The germline V gene encodes CDR1 SGHRS and CDR2 YFSETQ. The CDR3 is 16 residues long. CDR3 DNA sequence: TGCGCCAGCAGCACCCAGACAGGGGGGGCCTGGAATGAGCAGTTCTTC. Its translation is CASSTQTGGAWNEQFF. The complete variable domain, with remaining parts taken from reference TRBV5-1 and TRBJ2-1, reads KAGVTQTPRYLIKTRGQQVTLSCSPISGHRSVSWYQQTPGQGLQFLFEYFSETQRNKGNFPGRFSGRQFSNSRSEMNVSTLELGDSALYLCASSTQTGGAWNEQFFGPGTRLTVL.

The chain employs TRBV28 and TRBJ1-5; D ambiguous. V was clipped by 7 bases and J by 0 bases, with 4 bases between them. The CDR3 length is 12 residues. Germline values: CDR1 MDHEN, CDR2 SYDVKM. CDR3 protein: CASKVSNQPQHF. In nucleotides, the CDR3 is TGTGCCAGCAAGGTTAGCAATCAGCCCCAGCATTTT.

V and J are TRBV7-2 and TRBJ1-2; D gene ambiguous. The CDR3 has 13 residues. Germline V CDR1 and CDR2: SGHTA, FQGNSA. V lost 4 bases and J 7 bases, leaving 13 bases between the germline ends. The CDR3 DNA follows: TGTGCCAGCAGCTCCGAATTGGTTGTTGGCTACACCTTC. Translated: CASSSELVVGYTF.

This chain uses TRBV7-2 with TRBJ2-5; D may correspond to TRBD1 or TRBD2 (5 bases each). CDR1 and CDR2 from the germline V gene are SGHTA and FQGNSA. The CDR3 consists of 15 residues. The V and J ends lost 5 bases and 3 bases respectively, with 16 bases between them. The CDR3 DNA reads TGTGCCAGCAGCGGGACCGGAGGAAGGGAAGAGACCCAGTACTTC. It encodes CASSGTGGREETQYF.

The chain is built from TRBV30 and TRBJ2-7, with 11 bases identical to TRBD1. CDR1 and CDR2 (germline): GTSNPN, SVGIG (reference sequence). V was pared by 4 bases and J by 4 bases, with 15 bases of the junction left unmatched. CDR3 size: 17 residues. CDR3 sequence reads: CAWNKARSGQGVYEQYF. The DNA of the CDR3 is TGTGCCTGGAATAAAGCTCGATCGGGACAGGGGGTATACGAGCAGTACTTC.

The chain recombines TRBV5-1 with TRBJ2-5; D is possibly TRBD2 (6 bases). The CDR3 has 17 amino acids. The germline V and J ends were trimmed by 4 bases and 4 bases, with 23 bases remaining between them. Germline V gives CDR1 SGHRS, CDR2 YFSETQ. CDR3 DNA: TGCGCCAGCAGCCCCGGTTTGCTCCCCTCGGGGGTAGAGACCCAGTACTTC. It translates to CASSPGLLPSGVETQYF. Drawing the rest from reference TRBV5-1 and TRBJ2-5, the complete variable domain is KAGVTQTPRYLIKTRGQQVTLSCSPISGHRSVSWYQQTPGQGLQFLFEYFSETQRNKGNFPGRFSGRQFSNSRSEMNVSTLELGDSALYLCASSPGLLPSGVETQYFGPGTRLLVL.

This chain connects TRBV5-1 to TRBJ2-1; the match to TRBD2 covers 7 bases. The V segment lost 4 bases and the J segment 1 base; nucleotides outside the gene matches: 8. Germline CDR1 SGHRS, CDR2 YFSETQ. The CDR3 extends over 16 amino acids. CDR3 loop: CASSPRAGVSYNEQFF. In DNA, the CDR3 is TGCGCCAGCAGCCCCCGGGCGGGGGTTTCCTACAATGAGCAGTTCTTC.

The chain links TRBV29-1 to TRBJ2-3; D is unclear. CDR3 length equals 13 residues. Germline CDR1 and CDR2: SQVTM and ANQGSEA. V was pared by 0 bases and J by 5 bases, with 9 bases between. CDR3 nucleotides: TGCAGCGTTGAAGATCTTGGGCTAGATACGCAGTATTTT. Residues: CSVEDLGLDTQYF.

The rearrangement joins TRBV29-1 to TRBJ2-7, with D tentatively TRBD1 (5 bases). Deletions cut 4 bases from V and 0 bases from J, with 13 bases between. Germline V gene data show CDR1 as SQVTM and CDR2 as ANQGSEA. The CDR3 runs 14 residues. As DNA, the CDR3 is TGCAGCGTTGCTAGGGGTGGAAGCTCCTACGAGCAGTACTTC. Translating it yields CSVARGGSSYEQYF.

Written as DNA, the CDR3 is TGTGCCAGTAGTATACTGAGTTTGGTACCGGGGGAAATCTATGGCTACACCTTC. It yields the protein CASSILSLVPGEIYGYTF. V gene TRBV19 combines with J gene TRBJ1-2, with D perhaps matching TRBD1 (5 bases). The germline gives CDR1 LNHDA, CDR2 SQIVND (reference sequence). CDR3 length: 18 amino acids. V shed 2 bases and J shed 4 bases, with 23 bases lying between them.

The chain links TRBV18 to TRBJ1-2; D may be TRBD1 (5 bases). With 2 bases removed from V and 3 bases from J, the gap between germline ends came to 7 bases. CDR3 size: 13 residues. Germline-derived CDR1 and CDR2 are KGHSH and LQKENI. In DNA form, the CDR3 reads TGTGCCAGCTCACCAGTACAGGACTATGGCTACACCTTC. It encodes CASSPVQDYGYTF.

This rearrangement joins TRBV5-1 to TRBJ2-2; D not certain. This CDR3 spans 15 amino acids. V lost 1 base and J lost 1, with 8 bases in between. Germline V gives CDR1 SGHRS, CDR2 YFSETQ. CDR3 residues: CASSLSQKNTGELFF. The DNA for the CDR3 is TGCGCCAGCAGCTTGAGCCAGAAGAACACCGGGGAGCTGTTTTTT.

This clone was counted between two and nine times. V gene TRBV6-5 combines with J gene TRBJ1-6; D gene unclear. This CDR3 region has 13 residues. Germline V gene lookup returns CDR1 MNHEY and CDR2 SVGAGI. Trimming pared 2 bases from V and 10 bases from J, leaving 9 bases between. This chain's CDR3 is CASSYGFGSPLHF. CDR3 in DNA: TGTGCCAGCAGTTACGGTTTCGGGTCACCCCTCCACTTT.

The CDR3 DNA reads TGCGCCAGCAGCCAAGTCCCGACAGGGCGTAACTATGGCTACACCTTC. Protein sequence: CASSQVPTGRNYGYTF. The chain employs TRBV4-1 and TRBJ1-2, with TRBD1 matching over 7 bases. Germline V CDR1 and CDR2: MGHRA, YSYEKL. There are 16 residues in the CDR3. The ends lost 1 base at V and 1 base at J; junction bases unmatched: 6.

This clone appeared once. V gene TRBV7-9 combines with J gene TRBJ2-1; TRBD2 agrees at 12 bases. V lost 2 bases, J lost 10 bases, and 12 bases stayed unmatched. CDR3 length equals 17 residues. From germline, CDR1 is SEHNR and CDR2 FQNEAQ (reference sequence). CDR3 coding DNA: TGTGCCAGCAGCTTATTAACTAGCGGGGGGCAACGCGGCGAGCAGTTCTTC. Its translation: CASSLLTSGGQRGEQFF.